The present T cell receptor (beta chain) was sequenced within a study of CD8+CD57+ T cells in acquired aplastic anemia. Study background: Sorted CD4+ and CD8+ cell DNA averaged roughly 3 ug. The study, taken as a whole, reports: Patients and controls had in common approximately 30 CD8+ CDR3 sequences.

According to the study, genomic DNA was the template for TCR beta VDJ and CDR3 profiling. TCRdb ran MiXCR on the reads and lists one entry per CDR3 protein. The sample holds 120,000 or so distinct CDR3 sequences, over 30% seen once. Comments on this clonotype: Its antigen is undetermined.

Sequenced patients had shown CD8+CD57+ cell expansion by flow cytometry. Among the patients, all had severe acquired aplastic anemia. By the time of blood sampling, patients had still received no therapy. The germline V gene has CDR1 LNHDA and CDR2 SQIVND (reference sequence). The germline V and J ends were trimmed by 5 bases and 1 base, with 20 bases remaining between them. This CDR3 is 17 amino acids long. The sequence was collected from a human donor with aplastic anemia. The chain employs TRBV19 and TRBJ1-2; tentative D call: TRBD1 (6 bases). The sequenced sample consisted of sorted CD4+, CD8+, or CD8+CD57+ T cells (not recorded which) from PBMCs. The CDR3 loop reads CASSRLGTGTNNYGYTF. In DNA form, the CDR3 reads TGTGCCAGTAGTCGCCTCGGAACCGGGACAAATAACTATGGCTACACCTTC.